This T cell receptor (beta chain) was captured by sequencing in a study of CD4 and CD8 cells across lung adenocarcinoma regions. This clonotype is deemed medium-sized (0.01 to 0.1%). TCRdb re-analysed the PCR reads in MiXCR, keeping a single row per CDR3 protein. The sample records about 8,400 distinct CDR3 sequences, 55% to 60% being singletons. The germline gives CDR1 MNHEY, CDR2 SMNVEV (reference sequence). Trimming removed 0 bases from V and 4 bases from J, with 9 bases in between. The CDR3 runs 14 residues. V and J are TRBV27 and TRBJ2-5; D might be TRBD1 (7 bases). The receptor was derived from a female donor with lung adenocarcinoma. The CD4 and CD8 labels of this study may be unreliable. The material sequenced was CD4+ T cells from the center of a lung tumor. The CDR3, as DNA: TGTGCCAGCAGTTTATCCAGGGGGGCAGAGACCCAGTACTTC. Translating it yields CASSLSRGAETQYF.